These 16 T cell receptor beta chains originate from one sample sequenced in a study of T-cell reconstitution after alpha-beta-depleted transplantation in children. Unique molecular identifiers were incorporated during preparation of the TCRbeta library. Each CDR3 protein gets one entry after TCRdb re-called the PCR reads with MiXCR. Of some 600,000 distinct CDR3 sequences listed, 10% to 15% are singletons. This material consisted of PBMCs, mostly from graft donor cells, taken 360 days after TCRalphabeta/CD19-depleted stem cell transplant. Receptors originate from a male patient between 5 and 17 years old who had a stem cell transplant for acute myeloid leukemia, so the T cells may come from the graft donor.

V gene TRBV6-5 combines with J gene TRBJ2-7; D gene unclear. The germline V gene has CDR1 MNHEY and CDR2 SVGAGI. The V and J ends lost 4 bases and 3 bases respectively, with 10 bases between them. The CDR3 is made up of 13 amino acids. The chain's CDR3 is CASSSEVGYEQYF. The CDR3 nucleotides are TGTGCCAGCAGTTCAGAGGTGGGCTACGAGCAGTACTTC.

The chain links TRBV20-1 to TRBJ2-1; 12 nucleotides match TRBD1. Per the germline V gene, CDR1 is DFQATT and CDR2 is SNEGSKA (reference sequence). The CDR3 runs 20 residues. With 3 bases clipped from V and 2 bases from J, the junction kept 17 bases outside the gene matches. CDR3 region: CSARTFSGQGARGAYNEQFF. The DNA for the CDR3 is TGCAGTGCTAGGACCTTCTCGGGACAGGGGGCTCGGGGTGCCTACAATGAGCAGTTCTTC.

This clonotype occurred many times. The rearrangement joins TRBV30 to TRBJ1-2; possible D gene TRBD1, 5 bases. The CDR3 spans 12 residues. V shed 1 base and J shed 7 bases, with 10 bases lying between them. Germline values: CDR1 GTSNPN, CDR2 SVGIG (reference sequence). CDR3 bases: TGTGCCTGGAGTGCGGGACCACCTGGCTACACCTTC. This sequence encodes CAWSAGPPGYTF.

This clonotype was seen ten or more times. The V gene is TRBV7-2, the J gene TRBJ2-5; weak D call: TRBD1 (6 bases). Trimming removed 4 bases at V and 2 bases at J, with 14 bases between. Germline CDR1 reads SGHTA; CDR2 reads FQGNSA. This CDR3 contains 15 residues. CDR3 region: CASSSGQNKQETQYF. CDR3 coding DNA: TGTGCCAGCAGCTCCGGACAGAACAAACAAGAGACCCAGTACTTC.

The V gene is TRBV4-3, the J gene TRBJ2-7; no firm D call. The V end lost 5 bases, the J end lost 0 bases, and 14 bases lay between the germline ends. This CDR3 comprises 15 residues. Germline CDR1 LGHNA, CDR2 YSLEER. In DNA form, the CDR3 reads TGCGCCAGCAGCTCTCGCCCAGACTCCTCCTACGAGCAGTACTTC. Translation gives CASSSRPDSSYEQYF.

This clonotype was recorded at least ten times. CDR3 nucleotides: TGTGCCAGCAGCGCCAGGGGACTAGCGGGGACCGGGGAGCTGTTTTTT. Translation gives CASSARGLAGTGELFF. J is TRBJ2-2 and V is TRBV7-8, with 13 bases fitting TRBD2. The V gene's germline CDR1 is SGHVS and CDR2 FQNEAQ. The CDR3 is made up of 16 amino acids. Trimming removed 5 bases from V and 5 bases from J; junction bases left unmatched: 5.

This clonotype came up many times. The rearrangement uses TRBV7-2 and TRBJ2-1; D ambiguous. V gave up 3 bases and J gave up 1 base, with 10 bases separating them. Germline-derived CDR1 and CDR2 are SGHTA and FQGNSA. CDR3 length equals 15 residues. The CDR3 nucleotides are TGTGCCAGCAGCTTTACGGGTGGATCCTACAATGAGCAGTTCTTC. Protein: CASSFTGGSYNEQFF. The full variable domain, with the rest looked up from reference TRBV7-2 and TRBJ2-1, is GAGVSQSPSNKVTEKGKDVELRCDPISGHTALYWYRQSLGQGLEFLIYFQGNSAPDKSGLPSDRFSAERTGGSVSTLTIQRTQQEDSAVYLCASSFTGGSYNEQFFGPGTRLTVL.

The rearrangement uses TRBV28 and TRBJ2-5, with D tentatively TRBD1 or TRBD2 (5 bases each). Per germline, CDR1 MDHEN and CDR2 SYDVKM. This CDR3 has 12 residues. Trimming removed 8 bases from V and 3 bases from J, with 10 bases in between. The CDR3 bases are TGTGCCAGCGGGTGGGGGAAAGAGACCCAGTACTTC. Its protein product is CASGWGKETQYF.

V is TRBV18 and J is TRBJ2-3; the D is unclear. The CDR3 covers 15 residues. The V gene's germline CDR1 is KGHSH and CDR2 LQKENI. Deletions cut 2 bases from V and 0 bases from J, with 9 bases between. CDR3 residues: CASSPIWASTDTQYF. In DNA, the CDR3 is TGTGCCAGCTCACCAATATGGGCTAGCACAGATACGCAGTATTTT. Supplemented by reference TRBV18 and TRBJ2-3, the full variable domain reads NAGVMQNPRHLVRRRGQEARLRCSPMKGHSHVYWYRQLPEEGLKFMVYLQKENIIDESGMPKERFSAEFPKEGPSILRIQQVVRGDSAAYFCASSPIWASTDTQYFGPGTRLTVL.

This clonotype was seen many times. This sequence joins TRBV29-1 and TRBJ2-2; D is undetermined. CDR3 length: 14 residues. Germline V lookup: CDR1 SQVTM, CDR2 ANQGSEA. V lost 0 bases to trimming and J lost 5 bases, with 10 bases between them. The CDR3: CSVEDREETGELFF. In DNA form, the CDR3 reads TGCAGCGTTGAAGATCGCGAGGAGACCGGGGAGCTGTTTTTT.

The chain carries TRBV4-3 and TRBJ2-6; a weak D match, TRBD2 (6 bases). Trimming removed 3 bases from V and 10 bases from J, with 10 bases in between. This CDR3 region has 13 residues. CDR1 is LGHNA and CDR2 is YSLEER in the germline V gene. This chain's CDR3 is CASSQPGVNVLTF. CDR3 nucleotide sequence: TGCGCCAGCAGCCAGCCGGGGGTTAACGTCCTGACTTTC.

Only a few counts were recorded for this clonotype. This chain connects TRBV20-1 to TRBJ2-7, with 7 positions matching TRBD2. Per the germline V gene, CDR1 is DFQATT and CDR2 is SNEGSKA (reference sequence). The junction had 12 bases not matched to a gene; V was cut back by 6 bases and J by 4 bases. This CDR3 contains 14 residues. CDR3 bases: TGCAGTGCCGCTGCGGTTAGCGGGCCTTACGAGCAGTACTTC. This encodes CSAAAVSGPYEQYF.

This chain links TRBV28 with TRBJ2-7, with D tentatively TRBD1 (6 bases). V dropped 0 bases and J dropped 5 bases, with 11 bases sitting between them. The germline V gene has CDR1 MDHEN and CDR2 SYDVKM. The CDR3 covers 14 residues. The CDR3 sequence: CASSLWVRGDEQYF. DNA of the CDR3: TGTGCCAGCAGTTTATGGGTCAGGGGAGACGAGCAGTACTTC.

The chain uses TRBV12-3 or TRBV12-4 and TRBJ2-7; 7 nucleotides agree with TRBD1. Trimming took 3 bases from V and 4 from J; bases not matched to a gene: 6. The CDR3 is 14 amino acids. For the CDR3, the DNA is TGTGCCAGCAGTTTCGACAGGGTGCGATACGAGCAGTACTTC. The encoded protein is CASSFDRVRYEQYF.

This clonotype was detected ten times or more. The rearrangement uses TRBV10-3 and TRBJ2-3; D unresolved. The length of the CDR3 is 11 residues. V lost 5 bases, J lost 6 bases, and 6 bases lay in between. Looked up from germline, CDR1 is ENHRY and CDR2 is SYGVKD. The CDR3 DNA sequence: TGTGCCATCAGTATGGGGGATACGCAGTATTTT. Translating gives CAISMGDTQYF.

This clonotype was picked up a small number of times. The CDR3 DNA follows: TGTGCCAGCACCGGGACAGGTATCGGTGGCGATGAGCAGTTCTTC. Translating gives CASTGTGIGGDEQFF. V is TRBV9 and J is TRBJ2-1; 8 bases agree with TRBD1. The CDR3 has 15 amino acids. Germline V gene sequence: CDR1 SGDLS, CDR2 YYNGEE. Trimming removed 6 bases from V and 8 bases from J; junction bases left unmatched: 13.